This T cell receptor (beta chain) was recorded in a study of T cell repertoires in cytomegalovirus infection. Study at large: Matching HLA type, along with CMV infection, was indicated by public TCR beta signatures. General study results and limits: Based on cumulative public TCR beta family frequency, carriers of CMV plus the relevant HLA were identified. HLA-C-restricted CMV clonotypes gave the most frequent clonotype in two of eight donors.

CDR1 and CDR2 from the germline V gene are SSHAT and FNYEAQ (reference sequence). CDR3 size: 15 residues. Each CDR3 protein is one row after TCRdb ran MiXCR on the reads. This sample carries some 940,000 distinct CDR3 sequences, 30% to 40% of them seen once, and the ten largest clones take under 15%. A few counts support this clonotype. The target antigen is unknown. One end of the junction varies from germline; a read error may be responsible. The source is a human donor in good health (CMV status not recorded). Some clones in this sample may be carry-over from other donors' samples. This chain links TRBV7-7 with TRBJ2-5, with TRBD1 matching over 7 bases. The sequenced sample was cultured CD8+ T cells from PBMCs, obtained from culture after CMV antigen stimulation. The CDR3 sequence is CASSSRQTGDETQYF. As DNA, the CDR3 is TGTGCTAGCAGCTCCCGGCAAACAGGGGACGAGACCCAGTACTTC.